The rows below give T cell receptor beta chains drawn from one sample of a study of regulatory T cells in long-lasting Graves disease. Each CDR3 protein is one row after TCRdb ran MiXCR on the multiplex PCR reads. The table includes 200,000 to 250,000 distinct CDR3 sequences, less than 20% detected once. This same sample was also taken into another study, of T cells in Graves' hyperthyroidism and ophthalmopathy.

The sequencing here drew on peripheral blood mononuclear cells (PBMCs), taken at new diagnosis, from a patient treated with antithyroid drugs. The receptor source for this set is a young woman with Graves disease. Each CDR3 is given with its conserved first and last residue. Fields, in order: V gene, J gene, CDR3 protein.

V: TRBV12-3/TRBV12-4
J: TRBJ1-6
CDR3: CASGRRDRGLGSYNSPLHF

V: TRBV12-3/TRBV12-4
J: TRBJ1-2
CDR3: CASSPSIRTGLYGYTF

V: TRBV6-2/TRBV6-3
J: TRBJ2-1
CDR3: CASSYPGASSGNEQFF

V: TRBV4-1
J: TRBJ1-2
CDR3: CASSQEPGLNYGYTF

V: TRBV30
J: TRBJ2-5
CDR3: CAWSQSRPFQETQYF

V: TRBV7-9
J: TRBJ1-1
CDR3: CASSSGQGTGAFF

V: TRBV27
J: TRBJ1-2
CDR3: CASSPLLGFDYGYTF

V: TRBV29-1
J: TRBJ2-6
CDR3: CSVVAVRDGANVLTF

V: TRBV5-6
J: TRBJ2-2
CDR3: CASSLVQEGTGELFF

V: TRBV2
J: TRBJ1-1
CDR3: CASSDRGLSTEAFF

V: TRBV30
J: TRBJ1-3
CDR3: CAWTDRAGNTIYF